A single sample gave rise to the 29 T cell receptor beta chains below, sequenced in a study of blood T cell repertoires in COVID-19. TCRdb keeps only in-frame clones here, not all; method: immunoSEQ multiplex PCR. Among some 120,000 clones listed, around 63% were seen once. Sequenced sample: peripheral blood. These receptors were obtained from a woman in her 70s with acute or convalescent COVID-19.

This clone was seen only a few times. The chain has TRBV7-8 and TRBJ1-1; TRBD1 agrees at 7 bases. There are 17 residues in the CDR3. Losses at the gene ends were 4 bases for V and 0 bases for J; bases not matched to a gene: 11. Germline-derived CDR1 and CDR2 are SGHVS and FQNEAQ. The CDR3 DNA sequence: TGTGCCAGCAGCTATAACAGGGGATGGGGCATGAACACTGAAGCTTTCTTT. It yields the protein CASSYNRGWGMNTEAFF.

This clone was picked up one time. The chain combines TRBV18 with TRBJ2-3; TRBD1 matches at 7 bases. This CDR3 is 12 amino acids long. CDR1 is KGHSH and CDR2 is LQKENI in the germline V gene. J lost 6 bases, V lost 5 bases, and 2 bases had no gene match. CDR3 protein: CASSSTGDTQYF. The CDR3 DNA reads TGTGCCAGCTCATCGACAGGGGATACGCAGTATTTT.

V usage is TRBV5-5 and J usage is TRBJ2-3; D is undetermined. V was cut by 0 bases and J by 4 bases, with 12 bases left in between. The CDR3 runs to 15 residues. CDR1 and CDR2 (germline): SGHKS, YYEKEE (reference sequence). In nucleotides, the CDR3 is TGTGCCAGCAGCTTGGGTGGCCCGGCGGCAGATACGCAGTATTTT. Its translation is CASSLGGPAADTQYF. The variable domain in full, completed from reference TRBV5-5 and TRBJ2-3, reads DAGVTQSPTHLIKTRGQQVTLRCSPISGHKSVSWYQQVLGQGPQFIFQYYEKEERGRGNFPDRFSARQFPNYSSELNVNALLLGDSALYLCASSLGGPAADTQYFGPGTRLTVL.

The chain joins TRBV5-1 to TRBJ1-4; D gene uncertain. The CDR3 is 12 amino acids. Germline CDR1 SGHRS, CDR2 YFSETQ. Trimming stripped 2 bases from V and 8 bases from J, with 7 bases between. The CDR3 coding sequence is TGCGCCAGCAGCTTTAACGGGGAAAAACTGTTTTTT. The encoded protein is CASSFNGEKLFF.

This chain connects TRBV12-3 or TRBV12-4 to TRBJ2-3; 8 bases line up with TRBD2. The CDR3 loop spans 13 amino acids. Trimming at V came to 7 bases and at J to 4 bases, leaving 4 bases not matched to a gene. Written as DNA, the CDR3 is TGTGCCAGCACGGGACTAGACGCAGATACGCAGTATTTT. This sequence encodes CASTGLDADTQYF.

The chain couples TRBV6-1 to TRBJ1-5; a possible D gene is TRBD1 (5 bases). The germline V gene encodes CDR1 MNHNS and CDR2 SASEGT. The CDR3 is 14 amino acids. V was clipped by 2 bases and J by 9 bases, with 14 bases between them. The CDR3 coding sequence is TGTGCCAGCAGTGAAAATAGGGGCCCATGGCCCCAGCATTTT. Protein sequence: CASSENRGPWPQHF.

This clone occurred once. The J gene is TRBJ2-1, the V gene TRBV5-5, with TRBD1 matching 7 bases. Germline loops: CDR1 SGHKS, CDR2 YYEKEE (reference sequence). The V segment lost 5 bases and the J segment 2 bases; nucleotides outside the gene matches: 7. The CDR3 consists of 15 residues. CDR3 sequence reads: CASSLTGAPYNEQFF. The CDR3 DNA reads TGTGCCAGCAGTTTAACAGGGGCCCCCTACAATGAGCAGTTCTTC.

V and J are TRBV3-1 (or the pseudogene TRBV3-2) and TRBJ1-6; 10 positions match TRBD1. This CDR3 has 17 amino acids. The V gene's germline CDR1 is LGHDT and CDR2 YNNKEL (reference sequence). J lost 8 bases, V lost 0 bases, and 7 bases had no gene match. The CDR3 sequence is CASSQEMPGQGYSPLHF. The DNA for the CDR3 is TGTGCCAGCAGCCAAGAAATGCCGGGACAGGGGTATTCACCCCTCCACTTT.

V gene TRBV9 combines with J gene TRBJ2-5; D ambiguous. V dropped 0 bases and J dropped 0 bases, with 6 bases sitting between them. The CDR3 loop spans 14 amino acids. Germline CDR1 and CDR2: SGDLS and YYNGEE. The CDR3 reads CASSVGADQETQYF. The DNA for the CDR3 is TGTGCCAGCAGCGTAGGGGCAGACCAAGAGACCCAGTACTTC.

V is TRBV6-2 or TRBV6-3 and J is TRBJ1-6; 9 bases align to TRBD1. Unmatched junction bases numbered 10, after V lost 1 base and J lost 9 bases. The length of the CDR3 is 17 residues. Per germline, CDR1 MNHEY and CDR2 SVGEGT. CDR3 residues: CASSYFGTGPSGSPLHF. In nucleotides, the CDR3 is TGTGCCAGCAGTTACTTTGGGACAGGGCCCTCGGGTTCACCCCTCCACTTT.

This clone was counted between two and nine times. CDR3 sequence: CASSLDPGLPTYEQYF. The DNA for the CDR3 is TGCGCCAGCAGCTTGGACCCGGGACTACCAACCTACGAGCAGTACTTC. The rearrangement uses TRBV5-1 and TRBJ2-7, with 7 nucleotides matching TRBD2. CDR3 length: 16 amino acids. Germline V gene data show CDR1 as SGHRS and CDR2 as YFSETQ. V gave up 0 bases and J gave up 2 bases; unmatched junction bases: 8.

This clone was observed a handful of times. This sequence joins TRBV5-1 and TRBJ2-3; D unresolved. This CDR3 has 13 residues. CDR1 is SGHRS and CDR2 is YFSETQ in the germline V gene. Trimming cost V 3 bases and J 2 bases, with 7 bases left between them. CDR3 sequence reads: CASSSLNTDTQYF. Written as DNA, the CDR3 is TGCGCCAGCAGCTCCCTTAACACAGATACGCAGTATTTT.

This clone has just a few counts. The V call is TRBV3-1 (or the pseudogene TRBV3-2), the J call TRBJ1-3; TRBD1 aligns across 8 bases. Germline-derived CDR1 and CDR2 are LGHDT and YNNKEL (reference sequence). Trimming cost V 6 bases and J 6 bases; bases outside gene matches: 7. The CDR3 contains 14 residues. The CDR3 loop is CASRHGQGENTIYF. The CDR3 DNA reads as TGTGCCAGCAGACACGGACAGGGTGAAAACACCATATATTTT.

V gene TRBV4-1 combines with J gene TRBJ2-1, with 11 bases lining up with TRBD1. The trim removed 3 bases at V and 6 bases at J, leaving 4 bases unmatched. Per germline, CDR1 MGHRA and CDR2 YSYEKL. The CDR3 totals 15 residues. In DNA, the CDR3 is TGCGCCAGCAGCCACAGGACAGGGGGCCTCAATGAGCAGTTCTTC. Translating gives CASSHRTGGLNEQFF.

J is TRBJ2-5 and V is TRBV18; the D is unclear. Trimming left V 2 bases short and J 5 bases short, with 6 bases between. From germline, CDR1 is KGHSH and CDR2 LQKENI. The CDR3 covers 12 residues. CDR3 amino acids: CASSPELETQYF. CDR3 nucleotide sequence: TGTGCCAGCTCACCAGAACTTGAGACCCAGTACTTC.

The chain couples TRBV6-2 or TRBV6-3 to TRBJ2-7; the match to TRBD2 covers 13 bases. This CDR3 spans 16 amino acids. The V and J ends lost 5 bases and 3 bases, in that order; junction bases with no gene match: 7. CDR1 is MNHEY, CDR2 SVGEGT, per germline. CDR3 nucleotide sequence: TGTGCCAGCAGTCCCTGGACTAGCGGGGGCCTCTACGAGCAGTACTTC. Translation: CASSPWTSGGLYEQYF.

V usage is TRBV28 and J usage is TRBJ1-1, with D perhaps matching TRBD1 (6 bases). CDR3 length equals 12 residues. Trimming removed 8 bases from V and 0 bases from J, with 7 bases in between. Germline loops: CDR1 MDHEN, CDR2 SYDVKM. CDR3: CASGGLNTEAFF. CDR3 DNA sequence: TGTGCCAGCGGGGGCCTGAACACTGAAGCTTTCTTT.

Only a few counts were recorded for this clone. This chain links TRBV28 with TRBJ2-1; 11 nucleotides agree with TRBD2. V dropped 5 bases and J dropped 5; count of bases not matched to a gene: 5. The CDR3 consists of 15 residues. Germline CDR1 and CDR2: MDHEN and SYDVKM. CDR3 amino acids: CASSELAGENNEQFF. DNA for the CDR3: TGTGCCAGCAGTGAACTAGCGGGGGAAAACAATGAGCAGTTCTTC.

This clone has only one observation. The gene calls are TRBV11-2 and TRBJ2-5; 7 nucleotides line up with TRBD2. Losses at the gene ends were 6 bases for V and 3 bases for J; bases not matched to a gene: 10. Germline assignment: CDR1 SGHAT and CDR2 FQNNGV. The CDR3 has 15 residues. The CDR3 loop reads CASSWRVAGEETQYF. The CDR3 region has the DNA TGTGCCAGCAGTTGGAGAGTAGCGGGTGAAGAGACCCAGTACTTC.

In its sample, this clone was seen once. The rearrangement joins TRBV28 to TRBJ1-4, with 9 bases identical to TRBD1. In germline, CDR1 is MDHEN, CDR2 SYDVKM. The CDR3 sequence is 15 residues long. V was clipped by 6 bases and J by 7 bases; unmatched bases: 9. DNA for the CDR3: TGTGCCAGCAGGGACTCGGACAGGGGTAGTGAAAAACTGTTTTTT. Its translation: CASRDSDRGSEKLFF.

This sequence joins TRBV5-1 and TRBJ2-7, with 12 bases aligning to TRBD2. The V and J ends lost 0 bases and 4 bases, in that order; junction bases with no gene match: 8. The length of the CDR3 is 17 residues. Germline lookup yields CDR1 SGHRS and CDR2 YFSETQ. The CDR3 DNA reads TGCGCCAGCAGCTTGGATCTAGCGGGAGGGCCGGGTTACGAGCAGTACTTC. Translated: CASSLDLAGGPGYEQYF.

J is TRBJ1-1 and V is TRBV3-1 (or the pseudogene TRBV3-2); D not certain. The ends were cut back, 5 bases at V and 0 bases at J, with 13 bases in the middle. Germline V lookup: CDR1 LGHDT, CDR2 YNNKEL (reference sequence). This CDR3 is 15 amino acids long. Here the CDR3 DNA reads TGTGCCAGCAGCTCTCGAGTGAATCTGAACACTGAAGCTTTCTTT. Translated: CASSSRVNLNTEAFF.

The CDR3 spells CASSLQGYTEAFF. CDR3 DNA sequence: TGTGCCAGTAGTTTGCAGGGCTATACTGAAGCTTTCTTT. The chain joins TRBV19 to TRBJ1-1; maybe TRBD1 (5 bases). The CDR3 totals 13 residues. V was trimmed by 5 bases and J by 5 bases, leaving 12 bases between them. Germline-derived CDR1 and CDR2 are LNHDA and SQIVND (reference sequence). Full variable domain (outside the CDR3, taken from reference TRBV19 and TRBJ1-1): DGGITQSPKYLFRKEGQNVTLSCEQNLNHDAMYWYRQDPGQGLRLIYYSQIVNDFQKGDIAEGYSVSREKKESFPLTVTSAQKNPTAFYLCASSLQGYTEAFFGQGTRLTVV.

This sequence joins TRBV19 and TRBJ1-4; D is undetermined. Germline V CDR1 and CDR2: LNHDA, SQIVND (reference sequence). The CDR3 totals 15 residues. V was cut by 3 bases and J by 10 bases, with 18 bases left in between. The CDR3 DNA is TGTGCCAGTAGTATGACGTCCCCGGGAGTACGAAAACTGTTTTTT. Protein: CASSMTSPGVRKLFF.

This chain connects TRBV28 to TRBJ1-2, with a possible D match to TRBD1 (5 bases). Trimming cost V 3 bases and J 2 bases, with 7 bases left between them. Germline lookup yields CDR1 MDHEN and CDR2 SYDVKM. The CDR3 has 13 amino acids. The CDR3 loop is CASSFNRNYGYTF. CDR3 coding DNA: TGTGCCAGCAGTTTTAACAGGAACTATGGCTACACCTTC.

CDR3 DNA: TGTGCCAGCAGCTTAGGCCGGTTAAACACTGAAGCTTTCTTT. Translated, it gives CASSLGRLNTEAFF. The chain recombines TRBV11-2 with TRBJ1-1; D is uncertain. The germline V and J ends were trimmed by 1 base and 2 bases, with 8 bases remaining between them. The germline V gene has CDR1 SGHAT and CDR2 FQNNGV. The CDR3 has 14 amino acids.

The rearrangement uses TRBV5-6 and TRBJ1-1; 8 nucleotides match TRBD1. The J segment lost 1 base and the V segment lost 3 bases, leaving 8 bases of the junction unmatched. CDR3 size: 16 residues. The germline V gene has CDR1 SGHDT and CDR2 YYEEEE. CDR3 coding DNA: TGTGCCAGCAGCTCCAGGACAGGGCTCAGGAACACTGAAGCTTTCTTT. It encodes CASSSRTGLRNTEAFF. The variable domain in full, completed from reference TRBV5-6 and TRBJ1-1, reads DAGVTQSPTHLIKTRGQQVTLRCSPKSGHDTVSWYQQALGQGPQFIFQYYEEEERQRGNFPDRFSGHQFPNYSSELNVNALLLGDSALYLCASSSRTGLRNTEAFFGQGTRLTVV.

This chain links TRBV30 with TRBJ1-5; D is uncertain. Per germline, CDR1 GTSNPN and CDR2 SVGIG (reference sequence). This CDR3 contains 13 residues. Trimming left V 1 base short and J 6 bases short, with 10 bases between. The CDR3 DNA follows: TGTGCCTGGAGTGCGCGGGGTGCTCAGCCCCAGCATTTT. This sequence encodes CAWSARGAQPQHF. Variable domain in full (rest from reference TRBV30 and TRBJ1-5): SQTIHQWPATLVQPVGSPLSLECTVEGTSNPNLYWYRQAAGRGLQLLFYSVGIGQISSEVPQNLSASRPQDRQFILSSKKLLLSDSGFYLCAWSARGAQPQHFGDGTRLSIL.

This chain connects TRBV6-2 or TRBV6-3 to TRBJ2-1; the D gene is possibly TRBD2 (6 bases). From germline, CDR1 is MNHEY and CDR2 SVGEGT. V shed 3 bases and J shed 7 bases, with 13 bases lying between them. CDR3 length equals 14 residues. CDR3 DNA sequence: TGTGCCAGCAGTTATAGCGGTAAGGTAAATGAGCAGTTCTTC. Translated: CASSYSGKVNEQFF.